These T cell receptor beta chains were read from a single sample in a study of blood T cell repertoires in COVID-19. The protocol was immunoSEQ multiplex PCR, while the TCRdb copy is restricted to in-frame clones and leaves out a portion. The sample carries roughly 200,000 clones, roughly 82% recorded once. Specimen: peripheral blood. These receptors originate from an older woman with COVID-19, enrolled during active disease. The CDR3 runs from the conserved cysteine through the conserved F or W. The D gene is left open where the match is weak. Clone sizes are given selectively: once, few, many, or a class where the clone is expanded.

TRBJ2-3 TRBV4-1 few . CASSQDRMQAGHTDTQYF TGCGCCAGCAGCCAAGATCGAATGCAAGCGGGACACACAGATACGCAGTATTTT
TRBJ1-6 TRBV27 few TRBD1 CASSRQGGGSPLHF TGTGCCAGCAGTCGACAGGGCGGAGGGTCACCCCTCCACTTT
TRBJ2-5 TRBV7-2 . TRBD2 CASSLTSGGQETQYF TGTGCCAGCAGCTTGACTAGCGGGGGCCAAGAGACCCAGTACTTC
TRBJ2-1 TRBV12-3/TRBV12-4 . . CASRRIGEQFF TGTGCCAGCAGGAGGATCGGTGAGCAGTTCTTC
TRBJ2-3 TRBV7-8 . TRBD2 CASSSSGLVTFTDTQYF TGTGCCAGCAGCTCCTCTGGACTAGTAACATTCACAGATACGCAGTATTTT
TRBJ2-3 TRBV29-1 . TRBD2 CSSIAGGITDTQYF TGCAGCTCAATAGCGGGAGGGATCACAGATACGCAGTATTTT
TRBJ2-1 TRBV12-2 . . CASRFVYRDSGPNEQFF TGTGCAAGTCGCTTCGTTTACCGGGACTCCGGGCCCAATGAGCAGTTCTTC
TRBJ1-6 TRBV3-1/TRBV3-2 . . CASSQELPNSPLHF TGTGCCAGCAGCCAAGAACTTCCTAATTCACCCCTCCACTTT
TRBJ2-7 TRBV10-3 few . CAISESSDNSYEQYF TGTGCCATCAGTGAGTCAAGCGATAACTCCTACGAGCAGTACTTC
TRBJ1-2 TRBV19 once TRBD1 CASSRGGTGGLYGYTF TGTGCCAGTAGTAGGGGGGGCACAGGGGGCCTCTATGGCTACACCTTC